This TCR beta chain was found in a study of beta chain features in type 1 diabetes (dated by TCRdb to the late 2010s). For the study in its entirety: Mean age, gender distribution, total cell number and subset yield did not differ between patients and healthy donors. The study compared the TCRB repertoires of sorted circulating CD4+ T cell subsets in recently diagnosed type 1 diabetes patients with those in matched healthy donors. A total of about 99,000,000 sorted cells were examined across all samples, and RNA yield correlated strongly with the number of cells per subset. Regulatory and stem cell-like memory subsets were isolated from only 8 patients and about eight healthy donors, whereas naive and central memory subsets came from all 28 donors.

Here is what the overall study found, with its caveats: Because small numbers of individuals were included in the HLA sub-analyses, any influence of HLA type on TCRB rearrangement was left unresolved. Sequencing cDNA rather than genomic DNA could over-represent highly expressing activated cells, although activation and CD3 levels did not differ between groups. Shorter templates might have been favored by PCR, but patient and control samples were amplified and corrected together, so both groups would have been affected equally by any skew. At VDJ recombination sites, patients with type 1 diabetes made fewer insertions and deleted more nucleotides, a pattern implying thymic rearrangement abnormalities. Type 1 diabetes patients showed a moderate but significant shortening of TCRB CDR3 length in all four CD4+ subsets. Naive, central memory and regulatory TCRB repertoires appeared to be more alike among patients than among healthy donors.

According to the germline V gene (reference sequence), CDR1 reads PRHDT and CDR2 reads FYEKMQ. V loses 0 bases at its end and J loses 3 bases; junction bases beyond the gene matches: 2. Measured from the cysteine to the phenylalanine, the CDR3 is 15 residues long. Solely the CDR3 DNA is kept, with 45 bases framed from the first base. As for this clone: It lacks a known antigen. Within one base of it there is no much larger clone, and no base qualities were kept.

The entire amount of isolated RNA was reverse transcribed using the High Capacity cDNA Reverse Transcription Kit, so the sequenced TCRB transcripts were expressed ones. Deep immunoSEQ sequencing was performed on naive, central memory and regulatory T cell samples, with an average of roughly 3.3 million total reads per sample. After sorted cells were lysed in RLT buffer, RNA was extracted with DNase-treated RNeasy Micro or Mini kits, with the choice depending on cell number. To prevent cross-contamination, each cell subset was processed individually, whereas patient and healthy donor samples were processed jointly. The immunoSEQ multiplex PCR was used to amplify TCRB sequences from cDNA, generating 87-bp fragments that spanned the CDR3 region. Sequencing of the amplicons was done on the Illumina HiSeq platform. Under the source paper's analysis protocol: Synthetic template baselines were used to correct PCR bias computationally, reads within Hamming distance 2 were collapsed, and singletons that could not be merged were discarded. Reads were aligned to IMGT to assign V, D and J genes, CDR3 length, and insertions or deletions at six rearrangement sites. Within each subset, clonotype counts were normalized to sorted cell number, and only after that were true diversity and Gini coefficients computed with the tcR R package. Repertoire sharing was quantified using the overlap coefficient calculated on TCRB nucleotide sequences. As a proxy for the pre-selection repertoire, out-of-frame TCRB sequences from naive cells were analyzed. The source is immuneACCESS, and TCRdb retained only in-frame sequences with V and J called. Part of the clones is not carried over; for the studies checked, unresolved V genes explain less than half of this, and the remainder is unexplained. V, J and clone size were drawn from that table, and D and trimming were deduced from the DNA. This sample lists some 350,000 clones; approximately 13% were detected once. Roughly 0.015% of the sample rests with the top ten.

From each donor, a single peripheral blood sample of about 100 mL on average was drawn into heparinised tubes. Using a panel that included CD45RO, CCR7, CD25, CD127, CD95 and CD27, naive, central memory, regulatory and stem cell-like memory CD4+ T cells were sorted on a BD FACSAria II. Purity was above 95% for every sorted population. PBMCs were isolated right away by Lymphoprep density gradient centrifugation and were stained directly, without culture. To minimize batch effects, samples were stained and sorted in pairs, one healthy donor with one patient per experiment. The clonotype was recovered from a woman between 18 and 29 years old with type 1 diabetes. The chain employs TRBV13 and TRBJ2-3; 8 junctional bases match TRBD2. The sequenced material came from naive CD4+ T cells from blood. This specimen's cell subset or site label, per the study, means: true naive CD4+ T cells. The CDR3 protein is CASSLGASGTDTQYF. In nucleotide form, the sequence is TGTGCCAGCAGCTTAGGGGCTAGCGGGACAGATACGCAGTATTTT.